One and the same sample provided the 23 T cell receptor beta chains below, sequenced in a study of neurological immune-mediated disorders. TCRdb itself ran the 5' RACE reads through MiXCR, one entry per CDR3 protein. The profile shows some 80,000 distinct CDR3 sequences, 5% to 6% of them singletons. Time point defined: longitudinal time-point 2. The specimen was PBMCs. Source of these receptors: an older woman with multiple sclerosis.

In its sample, this clonotype was seen a few times. V usage is TRBV6-6 and J usage is TRBJ1-5; D not certain. Germline-derived CDR1 and CDR2 are MNHNY and SVGAGI (reference sequence). The V end was cut by 6 bases, the J end by 0 bases, with 12 bases between. The CDR3 is 15 amino acids. Written as DNA, the CDR3 is TGTGCCAGCAGGCCACCCGGACTTAGCAATCAGCCCCAGCATTTT. Its translation: CASRPPGLSNQPQHF.

In regard to this clonotype: This may stem from a read error, because a much larger clone lies one nucleotide away. The chain recombines TRBV15 with TRBJ1-2; D call uncertain. This CDR3 is 14 amino acids long. Germline CDR1 reads LNHNV; CDR2 reads YYDKDF (reference sequence). The CDR3 loop is CATSRDYTNYGNTF. In nucleotides, the CDR3 is TGTGCCACCAGCAGAGATTACACAAACTATGGCAACACCTTC.

The V gene is TRBV6-1, the J gene TRBJ1-2; TRBD1 agrees at 11 bases. The ends lost 3 bases at V and 3 bases at J; junction bases unmatched: 9. In germline, CDR1 is MNHNS, CDR2 SASEGT. The length of the CDR3 is 17 residues. CDR3 region: CASSDGTGGDLYYGYTF. CDR3 coding DNA: TGTGCCAGCAGTGACGGGACAGGGGGTGACCTCTACTATGGCTACACCTTC.

The gene calls are TRBV7-6 and TRBJ2-3; TRBD1 aligns across 7 bases. After removal of 1 base from V and 2 bases from J, the junction contained 3 bases not matched to a gene. In germline, CDR1 is SGHVS, CDR2 FNYEAQ. The CDR3 has 15 amino acids. In DNA form, the CDR3 reads TGTGCCAGCAGCTTAGGACAGGGTGACACAGATACGCAGTATTTT. It codes for CASSLGQGDTDTQYF.

This clonotype was counted at least ten times. CDR3 amino acids: CASSIPGQGVYEQYF. The CDR3 DNA reads as TGTGCCAGCAGTATACCGGGACAGGGGGTCTACGAGCAGTACTTC. V gene TRBV14 combines with J gene TRBJ2-7; 11 bases fit TRBD1. CDR1 SGHDN and CDR2 FVKESK come from the germline V gene. The CDR3 is made up of 15 amino acids. J gave up 3 bases and V 6 bases, and 7 bases lay outside the gene matches. The whole variable domain, filled in from reference TRBV14 and TRBJ2-7, reads EAGVTQFPSHSVIEKGQTVTLRCDPISGHDNLYWYRRVMGKEIKFLLHFVKESKQDESGMPNNRFLAERTGGTYSTLKVQPAELEDSGVYFCASSIPGQGVYEQYFGPGTRLTVT.

This clonotype was seen ten or more times. The CDR3 coding sequence is TGTGCCAGCAGTTCTCTAGCGGGTTCAGAGACCCAGTACTTC. This encodes CASSSLAGSETQYF. The chain uses TRBV6-5 and TRBJ2-5; 8 bases are shared with TRBD2. CDR1 and CDR2 from the germline V gene are MNHEY and SVGAGI. Trimming at V came to 4 bases and at J to 4 bases, leaving 5 bases not matched to a gene. The CDR3 totals 14 residues.

The J gene is TRBJ1-4, the V gene TRBV18; D remains unclear. The germline gives CDR1 KGHSH, CDR2 LQKENI. Trimming pared 4 bases from V and 4 bases from J, leaving 13 bases between. The length of the CDR3 is 15 residues. The CDR3 DNA reads as TGTGCCAGCTCACGCGTCGTGCAGCATAATGAAAAACTGTTTTTT. Its protein is CASSRVVQHNEKLFF.

This clonotype was seen repeatedly, ten times or more. This chain connects TRBV5-1 to TRBJ2-7, with TRBD1 matching 8 bases. This CDR3 is built from 13 residues. CDR1 SGHRS and CDR2 YFSETQ come from the germline V gene. The V gene end was trimmed by 7 bases and the J gene end by 3 bases; junction bases not matched to a gene: 6. The DNA of the CDR3 is TGCGCCAGCGCCCGGACAGGGAACTACGAGCAGTACTTC. This encodes CASARTGNYEQYF. Full variable domain (rest looked up from reference TRBV5-1 and TRBJ2-7): KAGVTQTPRYLIKTRGQQVTLSCSPISGHRSVSWYQQTPGQGLQFLFEYFSETQRNKGNFPGRFSGRQFSNSRSEMNVSTLELGDSALYLCASARTGNYEQYFGPGTRLTVT.

There are many counts of this clonotype. The V gene is TRBV20-1, the J gene TRBJ1-1; TRBD1 matches at 7 bases. From germline, CDR1 is DFQATT and CDR2 SNEGSKA (reference sequence). V was pared by 2 bases and J by 5 bases, with 8 bases of the junction left unmatched. The CDR3 extends over 14 amino acids. The CDR3 region is CSARSTGDKTEAFF. The CDR3 nucleotides are TGCAGTGCTAGATCCACAGGGGATAAAACTGAAGCTTTCTTT.

This clonotype has a count of ten or more. The V call is TRBV6-5, the J call TRBJ1-2; 9 bases fit TRBD1. CDR3 length: 15 residues. Germline lookup yields CDR1 MNHEY and CDR2 SVGAGI. After removal of 5 bases from V and 4 bases from J, the junction contained 8 bases not matched to a gene. This CDR3 is CASSTAGTGIYGYTF. The DNA of the CDR3 is TGTGCCAGCAGTACTGCGGGGACAGGGATCTATGGCTACACCTTC.

This clonotype was found many times. J is TRBJ1-1 and V is TRBV20-1; 7 bases are shared with TRBD1. The CDR3 totals 16 residues. V lost 6 bases, J lost 0 bases, and 13 bases stayed unmatched. The germline gives CDR1 DFQATT, CDR2 SNEGSKA (reference sequence). The CDR3 nucleotides are TGCAGTGCATTAAAGGGCAGGGGGAACATGAACACTGAAGCTTTCTTT. It specifies CSALKGRGNMNTEAFF.

This clonotype was found many times. The J gene is TRBJ2-1, the V gene TRBV29-1; D unclear. Germline lookup yields CDR1 SQVTM and CDR2 ANQGSEA. Trimming took off 7 bases at V and 8 bases at J, with 15 bases between the two ends. The CDR3 runs 12 residues. CDR3 region: CSGKNGLDEQFF. CDR3 in DNA: TGCAGCGGCAAGAACGGGTTGGATGAGCAGTTCTTC.

The sample holds many counts of this clonotype. The gene calls are TRBV5-1 and TRBJ2-7, with TRBD1 matching 10 bases. Losses at the gene ends were 0 bases for V and 3 bases for J; bases not matched to a gene: 6. This CDR3 region has 16 residues. CDR1 and CDR2 (germline): SGHRS, YFSETQ. CDR3 bases: TGCGCCAGCAGCTTGGGCCCCGGGACAGGGGTCTACGAGCAGTACTTC. This sequence encodes CASSLGPGTGVYEQYF. The variable domain in full, completed from reference TRBV5-1 and TRBJ2-7, reads KAGVTQTPRYLIKTRGQQVTLSCSPISGHRSVSWYQQTPGQGLQFLFEYFSETQRNKGNFPGRFSGRQFSNSRSEMNVSTLELGDSALYLCASSLGPGTGVYEQYFGPGTRLTVT.

There are many counts of this clonotype. The chain carries TRBV5-1 and TRBJ2-1; 14 nucleotides align to TRBD2. This CDR3 has 16 residues. Germline trimming cut 4 bases from V and 4 bases from J; bases unmatched to any gene: 4. Per the germline V gene, CDR1 is SGHRS and CDR2 is YFSETQ. The CDR3 nucleotides are TGCGCCAGCAGCCCCGGACTAGCGGGGGGTTACAATGAGCAGTTCTTC. Its protein is CASSPGLAGGYNEQFF.

The chain links TRBV28 to TRBJ1-1; D ambiguous. The length of the CDR3 is 12 residues. Germline V CDR1 and CDR2: MDHEN, SYDVKM. Trimming cost V 6 bases and J 4 bases, with 9 bases left between them. CDR3 protein: CASRVGSTEAFF. The DNA for the CDR3 is TGTGCCAGCAGGGTAGGGTCCACTGAAGCTTTCTTT. The whole variable domain, remainder taken from reference TRBV28 and TRBJ1-1, is DVKVTQSSRYLVKRTGEKVFLECVQDMDHENMFWYRQDPGLGLRLIYFSYDVKMKEKGDIPEGYSVSREKKERFSLILESASTNQTSMYLCASRVGSTEAFFGQGTRLTVV.

This clonotype showed up many times. This CDR3 is CSVELPGSTDTQYF. The CDR3 DNA reads TGCAGCGTTGAACTCCCGGGGAGCACAGATACGCAGTATTTT. The genes are TRBV29-1 and TRBJ2-3, with D possibly matching TRBD2 (5 bases). The CDR3 length is 14 residues. Germline V gene data show CDR1 as SQVTM and CDR2 as ANQGSEA. The V and J ends lost 2 bases and 0 bases respectively, with 9 bases between them.

The sample holds many counts of this clonotype. The chain joins TRBV5-6 to TRBJ1-2, with 7 bases matching TRBD1. This CDR3 is 15 amino acids long. The germline gives CDR1 SGHDT, CDR2 YYEEEE. V shed 5 bases, J shed 4 bases, and the junction held 11 bases outside the gene matches. CDR3: CASSYRHRDSYGYTF. The CDR3 nucleotides read TGTGCCAGCAGTTATCGACACCGGGACAGCTATGGCTACACCTTC.

This clonotype came up many times. V gene TRBV29-1 combines with J gene TRBJ2-1; TRBD2 aligns across 15 bases. CDR3 size: 18 residues. Trimming at V came to 5 bases and at J to 5 bases, leaving 13 bases not matched to a gene. Germline V gives CDR1 SQVTM, CDR2 ANQGSEA. CDR3 nucleotide sequence: TGCAGCGTTCTCCGGGGACTAGCGGGGGGCCCTCGTCACAATGAGCAGTTCTTC. Protein: CSVLRGLAGGPRHNEQFF.

The gene calls are TRBV12-3 or TRBV12-4 and TRBJ2-7; 8 bases match TRBD1. The CDR3 extends over 14 amino acids. After removal of 2 bases from V and 5 bases from J, the junction contained 5 bases not matched to a gene. In DNA form, the CDR3 reads TGTGCCAGCAGTTTACGACAGGGGATCCACGAGCAGTACTTC. The encoded protein is CASSLRQGIHEQYF.

The chain couples TRBV20-1 to TRBJ2-7; weak D call: TRBD2 (6 bases). V lost 0 bases and J 7 bases, leaving 13 bases between the germline ends. This CDR3 spans 13 amino acids. CDR1 and CDR2 from the germline V gene are DFQATT and SNEGSKA (reference sequence). CDR3 protein: CSAREGRLWEQYF. CDR3 nucleotides: TGCAGTGCTAGAGAAGGGAGGCTTTGGGAGCAGTACTTC.

This clonotype was recorded many times. The V gene is TRBV27, the J gene TRBJ2-6; maybe TRBD1 (6 bases). The V and J ends lost 4 bases and 2 bases respectively, with 9 bases between them. Germline V lookup: CDR1 MNHEY, CDR2 SMNVEV (reference sequence). There are 15 residues in the CDR3. CDR3 in DNA: TGTGCCAGCAGTTCACCAGGGGCTGGGGCCAACGTCCTGACTTTC. Residues: CASSSPGAGANVLTF.

The V and J genes are TRBV6-1 and TRBJ2-3; the D gene could be TRBD1 or TRBD2 (6 bases each). In germline, CDR1 is MNHNS, CDR2 SASEGT. This CDR3 has 18 amino acids. V lost 2 bases and J 0 bases, leaving 18 bases between the germline ends. In DNA form, the CDR3 reads TGTGCCAGCAGTGAATGGGCGGCCCCGGGGGCAAGCACAGATACGCAGTATTTT. Protein sequence: CASSEWAAPGASTDTQYF.

The table lists this clonotype with many counts. This sequence joins TRBV20-1 and TRBJ2-2; D gene unclear. V lost 3 bases and J lost 6, with 5 bases in between. There are 11 residues in the CDR3. Germline assignment: CDR1 DFQATT and CDR2 SNEGSKA (reference sequence). The CDR3 reads CSASRAGELFF. As DNA, the CDR3 is TGCAGTGCTAGCCGGGCCGGGGAGCTGTTTTTT.